This record covers a single TCR beta chain. Its antigen remains unidentified. As to treatment: approximately 11-day PBMC culture with coronavirus spike peptide pools or control peptides (ViraFEST assay). Peptide pool stimulation in ViraFEST expanded antigen-specific T cells, whose TCRs were then sequenced. This sample stems from a study of vaccination and CD4 T cells after COVID-19. Researchers used the Oncomine TCR Beta short-read assay to sequence DNA from cultured CD4+ T cells. Using its own MiXCR run on the PCR reads, TCRdb lists one record per CDR3 protein. The table lists more than 20,000 distinct CDR3 sequences, around 40% of them singletons. Trimming cost V 2 bases and J 3 bases, with 10 bases left between them. Germline V gives CDR1 ENHRY, CDR2 SYGVKD. This CDR3 is built from 14 residues.

V gene TRBV10-3 combines with J gene TRBJ2-5; D possibly corresponds to TRBD1 (5 bases). This sequence originates from a human donor who had recovered from COVID-19. Sequencing input: CD4+ T cells from blood, cultured in vitro. The chain's CDR3 is CAISEQGTKETQYF. The CDR3 nucleotides are TGTGCCATCAGTGAGCAGGGTACTAAAGAGACCCAGTACTTC.